Below are 31 T cell receptor beta chains sequenced from a single sample in a study of cytomegalovirus exposure and HLA in healthy donors. 13 Jbeta primers and 60 Vbeta primers were used for the PCR. Measured with immunoSEQ multiplex PCR; TCRdb has only the in-frame clones, and not every one. The data show roughly 120,000 clones, under 70% seen once. Input material: PBMCs. Every receptor here comes from a young man in good health and CMV-seropositive.

V and J are TRBV25-1 and TRBJ1-6; D remains ambiguous. V was shortened by 6 bases and J by 8 bases, with 11 bases between the two germline ends. The CDR3 is made up of 13 amino acids. CDR1 MGHDK and CDR2 SYGVNS come from the germline V gene. CDR3 region: CASRVYRDSPLHF. The CDR3 DNA follows: TGTGCCAGCAGGGTTTACAGAGATTCACCCCTCCACTTT.

The chain links TRBV28 to TRBJ1-3; no clear D. Germline-derived CDR1 and CDR2 are MDHEN and SYDVKM. Trimming took off 3 bases at V and 5 bases at J, with 14 bases between the two ends. This CDR3 is built from 15 residues. CDR3 loop: CASSLPGGSRNTIYF. The CDR3 region has the DNA TGTGCCAGCAGTTTGCCCGGCGGATCCCGAAACACCATATATTTT.

This clone was counted only a few times. The rearrangement uses TRBV30 and TRBJ1-1; weak D call: TRBD1 (5 bases). V was shortened by 3 bases and J by 1 base, with 9 bases between the two germline ends. The CDR3 totals 13 residues. Germline lookup yields CDR1 GTSNPN and CDR2 SVGIG (reference sequence). The chain's CDR3 is CAWRYGGNTEAFF. DNA for the CDR3: TGTGCCTGGAGGTACGGGGGGAACACTGAAGCTTTCTTT.

In this sample, this clone turned up a few times. Other DNA sequences in this specimen translate into the identical CDR3. The rearrangement uses TRBV7-2 and TRBJ2-7; no clear D gene. V was cut by 1 base and J by 2 bases, with 6 bases left in between. Germline V CDR1 and CDR2: SGHTA, FQGNSA. CDR3 size: 13 residues. The CDR3 loop is CASSLGAPYEQYF. The CDR3 DNA reads TGTGCCAGCAGCTTAGGGGCCCCCTACGAGCAGTACTTC.

The gene calls are TRBV5-6 and TRBJ2-5; 7 nucleotides line up with TRBD2. The CDR3 is made up of 17 amino acids. V lost 3 bases, J lost 1 base, and 12 bases stayed unmatched. CDR1 is SGHDT, CDR2 YYEEEE, per germline. CDR3 in amino acids: CASSSTRIRLAQETQYF. The CDR3 bases are TGTGCCAGCAGCTCAACCCGGATTCGACTAGCCCAAGAGACCCAGTACTTC.

This clone was detected only a few times. A read error may account for a junction end that differs from germline. This rearrangement joins TRBV2 to TRBJ2-1, with 14 bases lining up with TRBD2. Germline CDR1 and CDR2: SNHLY and FYNNEI. There are 15 residues in the CDR3. The CDR3 sequence: CASSPGLAGGPSKVF. The CDR3 nucleotides are TGTGCCAGCAGTCCCGGACTAGCGGGGGGTCCCTCGAAGGTCTTC. The whole variable domain, filled in from reference TRBV2 and TRBJ2-1, reads EPEVTQTPSHQVTQMGQEVILRCVPISNHLYFYWYRQILGQKVEFLVSFYNNEISEKSEIFDDQFSVERPDGSNFTLKIRSTKLEDSAMYFCASSPGLAGGPSKVFGPGTRLTVL.

The rearrangement joins TRBV7-6 to TRBJ1-6; 9 bases agree with TRBD1. Germline CDR1 SGHVS, CDR2 FNYEAQ. The V gene end was trimmed by 3 bases and the J gene end by 11 bases; junction bases not matched to a gene: 8. This CDR3 is built from 15 residues. CDR3 bases: TGTGCCAGCAGCTTGAACAGGGGGCATCAAGCACCCCTCCACTTT. This translates into CASSLNRGHQAPLHF.

V gene TRBV6-1 combines with J gene TRBJ1-4, with TRBD1 matching 7 bases. V dropped 3 bases and J dropped 0; count of bases not matched to a gene: 4. This CDR3 region has 16 residues. CDR1 is MNHNS and CDR2 is SASEGT in the germline V gene. In nucleotides, the CDR3 is TGTGCCAGCAGTGATCCCGGGACAGCAACTAATGAAAAACTGTTTTTT. This encodes CASSDPGTATNEKLFF.

The chain links TRBV5-6 to TRBJ2-5; TRBD2 agrees at 9 bases. V gave up 4 bases and J gave up 5 bases; unmatched junction bases: 9. From germline, CDR1 is SGHDT and CDR2 YYEEEE. The CDR3 is made up of 15 amino acids. The CDR3, as DNA: TGTGCCAGCAGCCCCGGGACTAGCCCTGCGGAGACCCAGTACTTC. It yields the protein CASSPGTSPAETQYF.

The chain recombines TRBV18 with TRBJ1-1; D perhaps matches TRBD1 (5 bases). Germline V gives CDR1 KGHSH, CDR2 LQKENI. CDR3 length: 16 amino acids. V dropped 6 bases and J dropped 3 bases, with 20 bases sitting between them. Here the CDR3 DNA reads TGTGCCAGCTCCAGCTTAGGGGCAGGGAGGGACACTGAAGCTTTCTTT. The encoded protein is CASSSLGAGRDTEAFF.

The chain joins TRBV4-2 to TRBJ1-2; 8 nucleotides match TRBD1. V lost 1 base and J lost 8; bases outside the gene matches: 9. Germline V lookup: CDR1 LGHNA, CDR2 YNFKEQ. CDR3 length: 15 residues. The CDR3: CASSQASGGGGGYTF. CDR3 DNA sequence: TGTGCCAGCAGCCAAGCATCAGGGGGCGGAGGGGGCTACACCTTC.

The chain is built from TRBV6-1 and TRBJ2-7, with a possible D match to TRBD1 (6 bases). This CDR3 comprises 13 residues. Per the germline V gene, CDR1 is MNHNS and CDR2 is SASEGT. V was pared by 1 base and J by 2 bases, with 6 bases between. The CDR3 DNA follows: TGTGCCAGCAGTGAAGGGACAGCCTACGAGCAGTACTTC. This gives the protein CASSEGTAYEQYF.

This rearrangement joins TRBV2 to TRBJ2-5; possibly TRBD2 for D (7 bases). CDR3 length: 14 amino acids. V shed 6 bases and J shed 5 bases, with 16 bases lying between them. CDR1 and CDR2 (germline): SNHLY, FYNNEI. As DNA, the CDR3 is TGTGCCAGCAGCGGGGGGCCCGACTTGGAGACCCAGTACTTC. Translation gives CASSGGPDLETQYF.

V gene TRBV29-1 combines with J gene TRBJ1-1; D gene ambiguous. The CDR3 length is 11 residues. CDR1 is SQVTM and CDR2 is ANQGSEA in the germline V gene. The V end lost 6 bases, the J end lost 1 base, and 6 bases lay between the germline ends. The CDR3 is CSVRENTEAFF. Written as DNA, the CDR3 is TGCAGCGTCCGAGAGAACACTGAAGCTTTCTTT.

The rearrangement uses TRBV15 and TRBJ2-7, with TRBD2 identical over 10 bases. The J segment lost 1 base and the V segment lost 3 bases, leaving 3 bases of the junction unmatched. CDR1 is LNHNV and CDR2 is YYDKDF in the germline V gene (reference sequence). The CDR3 extends over 15 amino acids. The CDR3 sequence is CATSSHSGGSYEQYV. CDR3 coding DNA: TGTGCCACCAGCAGTCATAGCGGGGGGTCCTACGAGCAGTACGTC.

This clone was observed a handful of times. The J gene is TRBJ1-1, the V gene TRBV5-1; no firm D call. V shed 1 base and J shed 0 bases, with 7 bases lying between them. This CDR3 has 14 amino acids. Germline CDR1 is SGHRS and CDR2 is YFSETQ. The CDR3 DNA follows: TGCGCCAGCAGCTTGAACGCTATGAACACTGAAGCTTTCTTT. Protein sequence: CASSLNAMNTEAFF.

V and J are TRBV19 and TRBJ2-3, with TRBD2 identical over 7 bases. The CDR3 spans 17 residues. Germline loops: CDR1 LNHDA, CDR2 SQIVND (reference sequence). The trim removed 7 bases at V and 0 bases at J, leaving 13 bases unmatched. CDR3 loop: CASKVGEGPFSTDTQYF. The CDR3, as DNA: TGTGCCAGTAAGGTAGGGGAGGGCCCCTTTAGCACAGATACGCAGTATTTT.

This sequence joins TRBV7-3 and TRBJ2-1, with 8 bases that match TRBD1. The CDR3 runs 12 residues. The V gene's germline CDR1 is SGHTA and CDR2 FQGTGA. V was pared by 1 base and J by 12 bases, with 2 bases of the junction left unmatched. The CDR3 here is CASSLNGQGQFF. CDR3 bases: TGTGCCAGCAGCTTAAACGGACAGGGGCAGTTCTTC.

The rearrangement uses TRBV5-6 and TRBJ1-3; maybe TRBD1 (6 bases). The CDR3 loop spans 19 amino acids. Germline CDR1 is SGHDT and CDR2 is YYEEEE. V was pared by 0 bases and J by 4 bases, with 23 bases between. The CDR3 nucleotides read TGTGCCAGCAGCTTGGAGGCCGACATATGGGGGCCAGGGGGAAACACCATATATTTT. Residues: CASSLEADIWGPGGNTIYF.

The chain employs TRBV7-9 and TRBJ1-4, with TRBD1 identical over 8 bases. Trimming cost V 5 bases and J 8 bases; bases outside gene matches: 7. From germline, CDR1 is SEHNR and CDR2 FQNEAQ (reference sequence). The CDR3 runs to 14 residues. The CDR3 DNA is TGTGCCAGCAGCGCGGACAGGGCGATCGAAAAACTGTTTTTT. Protein product: CASSADRAIEKLFF. The entire variable domain, with the rest obtained from reference TRBV7-9 and TRBJ1-4, is as follows: DTGVSQNPRHKITKRGQNVTFRCDPISEHNRLYWYRQTLGQGPEFLTYFQNEAQLEKSRLLSDRFSAERPKGSFSTLEIQRTEQGDSAMYLCASSADRAIEKLFFGSGTQLSVL.

This rearrangement joins TRBV5-4 to TRBJ2-1; 9 bases map to TRBD1. The CDR3 consists of 15 residues. Per the germline V gene, CDR1 is SGHNT and CDR2 is YYREEE (reference sequence). V shed 4 bases and J 10 bases; nucleotides not matched to a gene: 12. The CDR3 DNA is TGTGCCAGCAGCGGCTTCGGGACAGGGATTCTCGAGCAGTTCTTC. It is translated as CASSGFGTGILEQFF.

The V call is TRBV5-4, the J call TRBJ1-6; 8 nucleotides match TRBD1. Germline V CDR1 and CDR2: SGHNT, YYREEE (reference sequence). Losses at the gene ends were 4 bases for V and 5 bases for J; bases not matched to a gene: 8. The CDR3 runs to 16 residues. The chain's CDR3 is CASSPNPGQDNSPLHF. The CDR3 region has the DNA TGTGCCAGCAGCCCAAATCCGGGACAGGATAATTCACCCCTCCACTTT.

The rearrangement links TRBV19 to TRBJ2-5, with 12 bases lining up with TRBD1. This CDR3 has 17 residues. V lost 4 bases to trimming and J lost 4 bases; unmatched junction nucleotides: 10. Germline CDR1 is LNHDA and CDR2 is SQIVND (reference sequence). The CDR3 here is CASSTSPGTGGRETQYF. Here the CDR3 DNA reads TGTGCCAGTAGTACGTCCCCCGGGACAGGGGGCCGAGAGACCCAGTACTTC.

The chain employs TRBV6-4 and TRBJ1-1, with 7 bases aligning to TRBD1. The CDR3 length is 14 residues. Germline CDR1 is MRHNA and CDR2 is SNTAGT. V dropped 8 bases and J dropped 3; count of bases not matched to a gene: 9. The CDR3 spells CASSTRGGDTEAFF. CDR3 in DNA: TGTGCCAGCTCAACCAGAGGGGGCGACACTGAAGCTTTCTTT.

The CDR3 DNA reads as TGTGCCAGCAGCTTAGCGCTGATTCTAGCGGGGGGACACAATGAGCAGTTCTTC. This translates into CASSLALILAGGHNEQFF. V is TRBV7-9 and J is TRBJ2-1; 11 nucleotides align to TRBD2. With V trimmed by 0 bases and J by 5 bases, 9 bases remained unmatched. The CDR3 sequence is 18 residues long. The germline CDR1 and CDR2 sequences are SEHNR and FQNEAQ (reference sequence).

This clone was observed a few times. The chain joins TRBV28 to TRBJ1-2; 7 positions agree with TRBD1. Germline loops: CDR1 MDHEN, CDR2 SYDVKM. Trimming cost V 5 bases and J 4 bases; bases outside gene matches: 4. This CDR3 is 13 amino acids long. DNA of the CDR3: TGTGCCAGCAGTCTCACAGGGGCCTATGGCTACACCTTC. Its protein product is CASSLTGAYGYTF.

The chain links TRBV2 to TRBJ2-1; D may be TRBD1 (6 bases). Trimming took off 2 bases at V and 8 bases at J, with 25 bases between the two ends. The CDR3 contains 18 residues. Germline-derived CDR1 and CDR2 are SNHLY and FYNNEI. The CDR3 loop is CASSERETGGLPFDEQFF. The DNA of the CDR3 is TGTGCCAGCAGTGAAAGGGAGACAGGTGGATTACCGTTCGATGAGCAGTTCTTC.

The gene calls are TRBV5-6 and TRBJ1-3, with a weak D call TRBD1 (5 bases). Germline V gene data show CDR1 as SGHDT and CDR2 as YYEEEE. Trimming cost V 6 bases and J 2 bases, with 18 bases left between them. This CDR3 has 16 amino acids. The CDR3 nucleotides read TGTGCCAGCACCCCATCGTATGGGGGGACTGGAAACACCATATATTTT. Translating gives CASTPSYGGTGNTIYF.

The chain carries TRBV7-2 and TRBJ1-2; no reliable D call. The CDR3 is 14 amino acids. The germline V and J ends were trimmed by 1 base and 0 bases, with 6 bases remaining between them. Per germline, CDR1 SGHTA and CDR2 FQGNSA. The chain's CDR3 is CASSLDGSNYGYTF. The DNA for the CDR3 is TGTGCCAGCAGCTTAGACGGGTCTAACTATGGCTACACCTTC.

The chain couples TRBV11-2 to TRBJ1-2, with a possible D match to TRBD1 (5 bases). The CDR3 is made up of 15 amino acids. From germline, CDR1 is SGHAT and CDR2 FQNNGV. The V end lost 0 bases, the J end lost 10 bases, and 18 bases lay between the germline ends. The CDR3 is CASSLDTGSTGDYTF. DNA for the CDR3: TGTGCCAGCAGCTTAGATACGGGCTCGACGGGGGACTACACCTTC.

The chain employs TRBV18 and TRBJ2-5, with 7 bases matching TRBD2. The CDR3 totals 15 residues. V dropped 4 bases and J dropped 0; count of bases not matched to a gene: 5. The germline CDR1 and CDR2 sequences are KGHSH and LQKENI. CDR3 loop: CASSQAGNYQETQYF. For the CDR3, the DNA is TGTGCCAGCTCACAAGCGGGGAATTACCAAGAGACCCAGTACTTC.